Listed below are T cell receptor beta chains from one sample, sequenced in a study of cytomegalovirus exposure and HLA in healthy donors. The assay was immunoSEQ multiplex PCR, and TCRdb's table has in-frame clones only and misses some. The sample records roughly 150,000 clones, 76% being singletons. The sample consisted of PBMCs. These receptors all come from a male donor in good health and CMV-seronegative. The CDR3 runs from the conserved cysteine through the conserved F or W. The order of the fields is clone size, J gene, V gene, D gene, CDR3 protein, CDR3 DNA. D genes are given only for firm matches. For some rows the clone size is stated as once, few or many, or as a class when expanded; others skip it.

>NA|TRBJ2-5|TRBV19|NA
CASSSSGLRETQYF
TGTGCCAGTAGTAGCAGTGGGCTACGGGAGACCCAGTACTTC
>NA|TRBJ1-6|TRBV7-6|TRBD1
CASSPGQGVYNSPLHF
TGTGCCAGCAGCCCTGGACAGGGGGTTTATAATTCACCCCTCCACTTT
>NA|TRBJ1-2|TRBV6-5|NA
CASSAEQGQGYGYTF
TGTGCCAGCAGTGCCGAACAGGGCCAGGGGTATGGCTACACCTTC
>NA|TRBJ2-7|TRBV4-3|TRBD1
CASSQDPTGIGGHEQYF
TGCGCCAGCAGCCAAGATCCAACAGGGATAGGGGGCCACGAGCAGTACTTC
>few|TRBJ2-5|TRBV5-4|NA
CASSLGGGAGETQYF
TGTGCCAGCAGCTTGGGAGGGGGGGCGGGTGAGACCCAGTACTTC
>NA|TRBJ2-1|TRBV5-1|NA
CASRRGREEQFF
TGCGCCAGCAGACGGGGCCGGGAGGAGCAGTTCTTC
>NA|TRBJ1-2|TRBV30|NA
CAWTFRGQTTYGYTF
TGTGCCTGGACCTTCAGGGGACAAACAACGTATGGCTACACCTTC
>NA|TRBJ1-5|TRBV18|NA
CASSPPPVAGLYSNQPQHF
TGTGCCAGCTCACCACCACCAGTAGCCGGCCTGTATAGCAATCAGCCCCAGCATTTT
>NA|TRBJ2-7|TRBV11-2|TRBD2
CASSSQRAGEQYF
TGTGCCAGCAGCTCCCAGCGAGCGGGGGAGCAGTACTTC
>NA|TRBJ2-3|TRBV6-4|NA
CASSDGGGGDTQYF
TGTGCCAGCAGTGACGGGGGAGGGGGAGATACGCAGTATTTT
>NA|TRBJ2-1|TRBV5-8|TRBD2
CASTSGVYNEQFF
TGTGCCAGCACTAGCGGGGTATACAATGAGCAGTTCTTC
>NA|TRBJ2-7|TRBV2|TRBD1
CASAATGVDEQYF
TGTGCCAGCGCGGCGACAGGGGTGGACGAGCAGTACTTC